This T cell receptor (beta chain) was retrieved from a study of follicular helper T cells after annual influenza vaccination. TCRdb's table, derived via immunoSEQ multiplex PCR, lists solely in-frame clones and lacks some. This table has 27,000 or so clones, about four fifths appearing once. About this clone itself: This sample includes further DNA sequences coding for the same CDR3.

Time point denoted: 2014-2015 season, pre-vaccination. Germline CDR1 reads MNHNS; CDR2 reads SASEGT. This CDR3 comprises 13 residues. Trimming stripped 1 base from V and 3 bases from J, with 4 bases between. The source was CXCR5+ CD38- circulating T follicular helper cells from blood, collected on the day of influenza vaccination. As to subset: circulating Tfh, non-naive CD4+CXCR5+PD-1+ (ICOS+CD38+ or ICOS-CD38-). The chain combines TRBV6-1 with TRBJ1-5; no clear D. This sequence was found in an adult who received the influenza vaccine. The CDR3 nucleotides read TGTGCCAGCAGTGAAGTAGCCAATCAGCCCCAGCATTTT. Its translation is CASSEVANQPQHF.